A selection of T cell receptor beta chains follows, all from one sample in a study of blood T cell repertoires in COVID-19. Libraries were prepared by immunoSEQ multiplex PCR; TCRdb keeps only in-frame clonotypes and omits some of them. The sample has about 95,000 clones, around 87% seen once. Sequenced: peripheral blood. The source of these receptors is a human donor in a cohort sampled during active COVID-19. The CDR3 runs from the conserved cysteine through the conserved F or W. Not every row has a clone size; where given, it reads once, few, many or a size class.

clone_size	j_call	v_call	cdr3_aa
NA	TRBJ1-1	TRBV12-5	CASGLEPDTEAFF
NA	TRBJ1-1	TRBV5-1	CASTPGQGGMNTEAFF
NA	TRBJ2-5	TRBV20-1	CSARRAGTQYF
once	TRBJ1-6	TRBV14	CASSQEVENSPLHF
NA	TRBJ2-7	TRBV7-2	CASSPQGGSSYEQYF
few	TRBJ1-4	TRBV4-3	CASSQETGVLNEKLFF
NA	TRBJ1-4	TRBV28	CASSPGGAQRGEKLFF
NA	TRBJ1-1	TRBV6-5	CASSYSNRNTEAFF
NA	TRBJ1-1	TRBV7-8	CASSLDRYQAAFF
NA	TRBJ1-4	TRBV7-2	CASSLMTGLNEKLFF
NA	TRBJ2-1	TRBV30	CAWSLGSGVYNEQFF
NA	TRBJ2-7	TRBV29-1	CSVAGVAGGYEQYF
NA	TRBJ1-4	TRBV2	CASRPGTENEKLFF
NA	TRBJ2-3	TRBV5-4	CASSTRLAGDADTQYF
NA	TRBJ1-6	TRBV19	CASTETPSSYNSPLHF
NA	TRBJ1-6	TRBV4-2	CASSQASRDNSPLHF
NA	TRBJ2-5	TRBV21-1	CASPGETQYF
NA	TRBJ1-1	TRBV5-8	CASSLMGVNTEAFF
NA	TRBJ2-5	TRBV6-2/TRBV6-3	CASSYSLPGGIETQYF
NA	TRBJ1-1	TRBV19	CASMKAGGRGAEAFF
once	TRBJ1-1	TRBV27	CASRGDRGTEAFF
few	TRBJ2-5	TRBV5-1	CASSIVAGGSGTQYF
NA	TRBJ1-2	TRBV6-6	CASSSQDSGNYGYTF
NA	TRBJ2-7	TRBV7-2	CASSRLGESNYEQYF
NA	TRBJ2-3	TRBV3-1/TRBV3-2	CASSSYDWTETDTQYF
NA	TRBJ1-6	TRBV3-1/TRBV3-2	CASSHRGSSPLHF
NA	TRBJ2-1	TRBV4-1	CASSQDMRARTYNEQFF
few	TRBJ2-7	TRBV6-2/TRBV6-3	CASSQNPGGIPYEQYF
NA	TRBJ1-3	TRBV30	CACPPPGAENTIYF
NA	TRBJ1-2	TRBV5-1	CASSLGGNYGYTF
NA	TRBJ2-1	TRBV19	CATRPLAPAYNEQFF
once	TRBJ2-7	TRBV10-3	CAISPGHLSYEQYF
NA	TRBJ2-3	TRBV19	CASSQTGGGPDTQYF
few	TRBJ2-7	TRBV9	CASSVTLGSAGEQYF
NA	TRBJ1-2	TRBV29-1	CSVDPTPGQENHNYGYTF
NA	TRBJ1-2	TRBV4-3	CASSHHTQGEDGYTF
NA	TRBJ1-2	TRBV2	CASGQGHGYTF
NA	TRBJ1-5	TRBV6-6	CASTLDRGRNQPQHF
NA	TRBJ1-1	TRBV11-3	CASSPRQGAGTEAFF
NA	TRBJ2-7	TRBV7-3	CASSSGGSSYEQYF